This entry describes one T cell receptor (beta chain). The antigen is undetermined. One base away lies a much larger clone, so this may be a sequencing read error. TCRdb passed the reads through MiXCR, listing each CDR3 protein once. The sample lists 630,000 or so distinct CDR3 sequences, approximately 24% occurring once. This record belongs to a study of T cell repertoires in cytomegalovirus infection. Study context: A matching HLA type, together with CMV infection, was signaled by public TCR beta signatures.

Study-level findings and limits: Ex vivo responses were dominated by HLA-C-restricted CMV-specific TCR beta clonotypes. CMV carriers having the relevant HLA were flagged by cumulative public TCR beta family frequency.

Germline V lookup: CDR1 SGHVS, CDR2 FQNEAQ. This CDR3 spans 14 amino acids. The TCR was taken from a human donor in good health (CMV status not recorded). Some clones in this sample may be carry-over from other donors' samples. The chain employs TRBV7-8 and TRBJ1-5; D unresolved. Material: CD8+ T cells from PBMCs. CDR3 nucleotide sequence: TGTGCCAACAGCCAAGGACGCTATAATCAGCCCCAGCATTTT. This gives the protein CANSQGRYNQPQHF.